Listed here is a single TCR beta chain. The data were obtained in a study of OX40 agonist ivuxolimab in advanced cancers. Overall study: Eligibility admitted prior anti-PD-1, anti-PD-L1 or anti-CTLA-4 therapy; around 41% had some.

Germline V gene lookup returns CDR1 SGHKS and CDR2 YYEKEE (reference sequence). The CDR3 has 14 residues. V dropped 0 bases and J dropped 3 bases, with 10 bases sitting between them. Repertoires were generated with immunoSEQ multiplex PCR, while TCRdb's copy carries only in-frame clones and drops some. Among approximately 30,000 clones listed, 75% to 90% were seen once. The sequences come from CD4+ or CD8+ T cells sorted from blood, collected in a trial of the OX40 agonist ivuxolimab. The TCR originated in an adult with an advanced solid tumor such as melanoma, head and neck, liver or kidney cancer. The rearrangement links TRBV5-5 to TRBJ2-7; D possibly corresponds to TRBD1 (5 bases). The CDR3 spells CASSLGQISYEQYF. The DNA of the CDR3 is TGTGCCAGCAGCTTGGGACAGATAAGCTACGAGCAGTACTTC.